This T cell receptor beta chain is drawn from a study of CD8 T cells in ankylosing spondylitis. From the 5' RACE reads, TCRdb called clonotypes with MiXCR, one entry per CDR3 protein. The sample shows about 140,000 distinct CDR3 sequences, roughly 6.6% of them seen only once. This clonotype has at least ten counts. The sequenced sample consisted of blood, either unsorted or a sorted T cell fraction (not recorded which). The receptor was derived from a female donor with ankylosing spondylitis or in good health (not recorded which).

This CDR3 reads CASSLGLADYNEQFF. For the CDR3, the DNA is TGTGCCAGCAGCTTGGGACTAGCGGACTACAATGAGCAGTTCTTC. This chain connects TRBV6-1 to TRBJ2-1, with TRBD2 matching 11 bases. Germline CDR1 reads MNHNS; CDR2 reads SASEGT. Losses at the gene ends were 6 bases for V and 3 bases for J; bases not matched to a gene: 4. The CDR3 sequence is 15 residues long.